This TCR beta chain derives from a study of blood T cell repertoires in COVID-19. This clone was seen a handful of times. Under the authors' procedure: From reference gene primer amplification, estimates of nucleated cell counts were derived. Sequenced by immunoSEQ multiplex PCR; TCRdb stores in-frame clones only, minus some. V and J calls and clone size are copied from that table; D and trimming were computed from the DNA. The table has some 82,000 clones, around 83% seen once. The CDR3 totals 13 residues. V lost 6 bases and J 7 bases, leaving 15 bases between the germline ends. From germline, CDR1 is MNHEY and CDR2 SVGAGI.

The V and J genes are TRBV6-5 and TRBJ1-1; no reliable D call. The receptor comes from a man older than 75 with active or convalescent COVID-19. The sample consisted of peripheral blood. CDR3 DNA sequence: TGTGCCAGCAGCCACCCCTTTAGTGGTGAAGCTTTCTTT. It is translated as CASSHPFSGEAFF.